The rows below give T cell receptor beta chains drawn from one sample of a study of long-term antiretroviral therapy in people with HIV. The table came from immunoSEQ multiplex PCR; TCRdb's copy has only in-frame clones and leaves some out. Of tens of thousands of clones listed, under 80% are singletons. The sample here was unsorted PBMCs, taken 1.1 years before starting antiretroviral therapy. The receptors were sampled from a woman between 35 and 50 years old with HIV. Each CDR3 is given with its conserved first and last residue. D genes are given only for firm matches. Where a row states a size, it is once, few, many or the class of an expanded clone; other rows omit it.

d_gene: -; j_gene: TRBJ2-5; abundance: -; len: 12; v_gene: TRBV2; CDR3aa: CASSRVEGTQYF; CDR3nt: TGTGCCAGCAGTAGGGTGGAGGGGACCCAGTACTTC
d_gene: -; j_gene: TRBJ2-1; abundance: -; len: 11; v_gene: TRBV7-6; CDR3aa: CASSQEVEQFF; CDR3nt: TGTGCCAGCTCCCAGGAGGTTGAGCAGTTCTTC
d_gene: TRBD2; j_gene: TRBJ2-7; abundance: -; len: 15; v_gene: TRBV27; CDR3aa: CASSSPTSGSYEQYF; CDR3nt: TGTGCCAGCAGTTCTCCGACTAGCGGCTCCTACGAGCAGTACTTC
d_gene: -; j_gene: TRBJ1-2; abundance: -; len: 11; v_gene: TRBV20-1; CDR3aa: CSAPEVYGYTF; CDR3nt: TGCAGTGCTCCCGAGGTCTATGGCTACACCTTC
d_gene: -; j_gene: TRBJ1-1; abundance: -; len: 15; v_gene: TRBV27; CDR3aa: CASGRWGTGNTEAFF; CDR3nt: TGTGCCAGCGGAAGATGGGGGACGGGGAACACTGAAGCTTTCTTT
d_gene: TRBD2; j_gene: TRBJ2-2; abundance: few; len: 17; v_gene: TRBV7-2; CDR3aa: CASSFGSGSVATGELFF; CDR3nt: TGTGCCAGCAGCTTTGGTAGCGGGAGTGTCGCCACCGGGGAGCTGTTTTTT
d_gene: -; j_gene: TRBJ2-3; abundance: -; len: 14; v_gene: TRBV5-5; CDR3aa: CASSLSRGEDTQYF; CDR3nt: TGTGCCAGCAGCTTGAGTAGGGGGGAGGATACGCAGTATTTT
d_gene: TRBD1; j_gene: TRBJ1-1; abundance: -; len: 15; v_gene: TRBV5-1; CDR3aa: CASSWTGTGYNEAFF; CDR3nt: TGCGCCAGCAGCTGGACCGGGACAGGGTATAATGAAGCTTTCTTT
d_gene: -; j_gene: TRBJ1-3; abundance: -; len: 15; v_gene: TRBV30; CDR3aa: CAWSPYAGLGNTIYF; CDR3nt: TGTGCCTGGAGTCCCTACGCAGGGCTCGGAAACACCATATATTTT
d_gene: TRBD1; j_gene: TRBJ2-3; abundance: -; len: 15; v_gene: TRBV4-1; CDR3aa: CASSQDPTGSDTQYF; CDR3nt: TGCGCCAGCAGCCAAGATCCGACAGGGTCCGATACGCAGTATTTT
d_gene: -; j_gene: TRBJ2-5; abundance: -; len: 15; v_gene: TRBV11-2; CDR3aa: CASSPETGTWETQYF; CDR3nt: TGTGCCAGCAGCCCGGAGACAGGAACGTGGGAGACCCAGTACTTC
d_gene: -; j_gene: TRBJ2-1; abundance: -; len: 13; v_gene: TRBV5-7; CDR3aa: CASSLQLSTEQFF; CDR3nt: TGTGCCAGCAGCTTACAACTTTCGACGGAGCAGTTCTTC